The subject of this entry is one TCR beta chain. These data originate in a study of shared clonotypes between healthy human individuals. Generated by immunoSEQ multiplex PCR, the TCRdb table keeps only in-frame clones and is missing some. The table has about 490,000 clones, around 80% seen once; the top ten hold approximately 12%. What was sequenced was PBMCs. The source is a woman aged 40 to 50 in good health. Some clones in this sample may be carry-over from other donors' samples.

CDR3 coding DNA: TGTGCCAGCAGCCCCCGGGGAAGAATCAACTACGAGCAGTACTTC. This sequence encodes CASSPRGRINYEQYF. V and J are TRBV27 and TRBJ2-7; weak D call: TRBD2 (5 bases). The germline V gene has CDR1 MNHEY and CDR2 SMNVEV (reference sequence). With 6 bases removed from V and 3 bases from J, the gap between germline ends came to 18 bases. The CDR3 loop spans 15 amino acids.